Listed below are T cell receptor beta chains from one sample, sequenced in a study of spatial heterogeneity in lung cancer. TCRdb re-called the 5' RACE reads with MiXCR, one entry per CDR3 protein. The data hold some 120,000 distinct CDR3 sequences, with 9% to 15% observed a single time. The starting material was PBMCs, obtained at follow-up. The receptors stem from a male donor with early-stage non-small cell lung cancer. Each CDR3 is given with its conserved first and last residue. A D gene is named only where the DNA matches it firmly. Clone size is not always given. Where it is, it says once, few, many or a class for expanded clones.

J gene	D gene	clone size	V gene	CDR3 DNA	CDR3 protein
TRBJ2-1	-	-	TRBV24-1	TGTGCCACCAGTGAAGACGGATACAATGAGCAGTTCTTC	CATSEDGYNEQFF
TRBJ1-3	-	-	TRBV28	TGTGCCAGCACCCGTAGCTCTGGAAACACCATATATTTT	CASTRSSGNTIYF
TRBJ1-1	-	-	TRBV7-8	TGTGCCAGCAGCTTAGGCGGGGTCCTCGAAGCTTTCTTT	CASSLGGVLEAFF
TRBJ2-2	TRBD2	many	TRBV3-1	TGTGCCAGCAGCCAATCCGCCGGGACTAGTCACACCGGGGAGCTGTTTTTT	CASSQSAGTSHTGELFF
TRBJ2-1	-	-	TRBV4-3	TGCGCCAGCAGCCAAGGGGATGGCCCTGCTGGGAACAATGAGCAGTTCTTC	CASSQGDGPAGNNEQFF
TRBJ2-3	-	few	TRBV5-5	TGTGCCAGCAGCTTGGTAGCTTCCACAGATACGCAGTATTTT	CASSLVASTDTQYF
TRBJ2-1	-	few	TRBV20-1	TGCAGTGCTTATTACAATGAGCAGTTCTTC	CSAYYNEQFF
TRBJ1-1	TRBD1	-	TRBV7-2	TGTGCCAGCAGCCCCAGGGGGTCCATGAACACTGAAGCTTTCTTT	CASSPRGSMNTEAFF
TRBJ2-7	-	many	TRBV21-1	TGTGCCAGCAGCAATTGGGGGCGCGAGAGCTACGAGCAGTACTTC	CASSNWGRESYEQYF
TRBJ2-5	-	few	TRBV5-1	TGCGCCAGCAGCTTGGACACTAGCCCGGGGACCCAGTACTTC	CASSLDTSPGTQYF
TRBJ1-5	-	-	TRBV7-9	TGTGCCAGCAGCTGGGACGGAGATCAGCCCCAGCATTTT	CASSWDGDQPQHF
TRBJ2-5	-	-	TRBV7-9	TGTGCCAGCAGCTTAGAGTCTCGGGTCCGAGAGACCCAGTACTTC	CASSLESRVRETQYF
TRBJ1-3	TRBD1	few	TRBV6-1	TGTGCCAGCAGTGAAGACAGGGGAATGGGAGGAAACACCATATATTTT	CASSEDRGMGGNTIYF
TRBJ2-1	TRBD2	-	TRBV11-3	TGTGCCAGCAGCGGCACTAGCGTTTACTACAATGAGCAGTTCTTC	CASSGTSVYYNEQFF
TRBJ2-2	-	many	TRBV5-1	TGCGCCAGCAGCTTAGGTTATATGAACACCGGGGAGCTGTTTTTT	CASSLGYMNTGELFF
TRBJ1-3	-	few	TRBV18	TGTGCCAGCTCACCGCAACAGGCCTCTGGAAACACCATATATTTT	CASSPQQASGNTIYF
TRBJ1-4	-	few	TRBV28	TGTGCCAGCAGTTCTTGGCCACTTGCAACTAATGAAAAACTGTTTTTT	CASSSWPLATNEKLFF
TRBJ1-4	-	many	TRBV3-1	TGTGCCAGCAGCTTAGGGCCTACGACTAATGAAAAACTGTTTTTT	CASSLGPTTNEKLFF
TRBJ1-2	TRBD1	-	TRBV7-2	TGTGCCAGCAGCCAGACAGGGGACGTGGTCTATGGCTACACCTTC	CASSQTGDVVYGYTF
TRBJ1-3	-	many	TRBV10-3	TGTGCCATCAGCCGGGACAAGAGCTCTGGAAACACCATATATTTT	CAISRDKSSGNTIYF
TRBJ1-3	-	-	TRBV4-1	TGCGCCAGCAGCCAAGAATATTCTGGAAACACCATATATTTT	CASSQEYSGNTIYF
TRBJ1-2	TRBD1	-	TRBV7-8	TGTGCCAGCAGCTTAGTCCAGGGGGCGAAGTATGGCTACACCTTC	CASSLVQGAKYGYTF
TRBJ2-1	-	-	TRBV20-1	TGCAGTGCTCGGGGCCTTCACTCCTACAATGAGCAGTTCTTC	CSARGLHSYNEQFF
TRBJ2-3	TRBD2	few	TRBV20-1	TGCAGTGCTAGAGGCGGGACTAGCGGGGGTTTAGATACGCAGTATTTT	CSARGGTSGGLDTQYF